This record covers a single T cell receptor beta chain. The antigen is not known. This sample was taken from a study of response to subunit inactivated influenza vaccine. In TCRdb, the RT-PCR reads were re-called with MiXCR into one record per CDR3 protein. The sample contains about 500,000 distinct CDR3 sequences, more than 15% of which appear only once. This CDR3 spans 16 amino acids. Deletions cut 0 bases from V and 4 bases from J, with 17 bases between. The germline V gene has CDR1 DFQATT and CDR2 SNEGSKA (reference sequence). Points from the study as a whole: Authors suggested few new T cells are recruited by each seasonal influenza vaccination.

The sequence came from a man between 50 and 75 years old who received an inactivated influenza vaccine. The rearrangement joins TRBV20-1 to TRBJ2-3, with D possibly being TRBD2 (6 bases). Sequencing was performed on CD4+ T cells sorted from PBMCs, taken less than 30 months after vaccination. The CDR3 here is CSARDPRGAGADTQYF. The CDR3 bases are TGCAGTGCTAGAGATCCCCGCGGGGCTGGGGCAGATACGCAGTATTTT.